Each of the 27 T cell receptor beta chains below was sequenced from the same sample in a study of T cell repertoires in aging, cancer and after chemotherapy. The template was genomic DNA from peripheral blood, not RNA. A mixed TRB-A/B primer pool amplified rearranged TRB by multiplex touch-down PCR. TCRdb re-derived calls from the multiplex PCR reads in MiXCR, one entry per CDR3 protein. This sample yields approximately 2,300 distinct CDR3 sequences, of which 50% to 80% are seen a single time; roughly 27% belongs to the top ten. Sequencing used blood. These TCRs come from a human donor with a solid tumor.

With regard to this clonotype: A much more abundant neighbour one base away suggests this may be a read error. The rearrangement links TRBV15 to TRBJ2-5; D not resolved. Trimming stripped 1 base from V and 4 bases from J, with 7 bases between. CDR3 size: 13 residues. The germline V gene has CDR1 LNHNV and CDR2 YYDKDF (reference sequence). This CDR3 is CATSRVGVETQYF. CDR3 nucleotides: TGTGCCACCAGCAGAGTAGGAGTAGAGACCCAGTACTTC.

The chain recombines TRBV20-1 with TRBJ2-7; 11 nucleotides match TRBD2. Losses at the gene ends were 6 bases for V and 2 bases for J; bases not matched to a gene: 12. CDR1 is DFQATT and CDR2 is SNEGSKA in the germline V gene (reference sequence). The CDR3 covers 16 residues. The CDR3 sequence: CSASTLTSGDPYEQYF. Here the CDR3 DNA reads TGCAGTGCCTCCACTCTGACTAGCGGGGACCCCTACGAGCAGTACTTC.

CDR3 nucleotides: TGTGCCATCAGCGAAGGGGGCGAAAAGTACAATGAGCAGTTCTTC. This codes for CAISEGGEKYNEQFF. This rearrangement joins TRBV10-3 to TRBJ2-1, with 7 bases matching TRBD1. This CDR3 comprises 15 residues. V lost 6 bases and J lost 4; bases outside the gene matches: 9. The germline V gene has CDR1 ENHRY and CDR2 SYGVKD.

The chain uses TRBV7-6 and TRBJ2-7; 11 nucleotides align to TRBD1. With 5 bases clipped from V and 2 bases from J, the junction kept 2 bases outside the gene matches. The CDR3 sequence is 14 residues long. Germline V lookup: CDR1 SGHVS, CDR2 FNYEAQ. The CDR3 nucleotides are TGTGCCAGCAGCCGGGACAGGGGGGCCTACGAGCAGTACTTC. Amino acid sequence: CASSRDRGAYEQYF.

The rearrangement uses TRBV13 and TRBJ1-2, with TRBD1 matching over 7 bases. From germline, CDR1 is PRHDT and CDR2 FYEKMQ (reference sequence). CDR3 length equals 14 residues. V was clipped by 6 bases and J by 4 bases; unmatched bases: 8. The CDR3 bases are TGTGCCAGCAGGGCCATGACAGGGACCTATGGCTACACCTTC. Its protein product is CASRAMTGTYGYTF.

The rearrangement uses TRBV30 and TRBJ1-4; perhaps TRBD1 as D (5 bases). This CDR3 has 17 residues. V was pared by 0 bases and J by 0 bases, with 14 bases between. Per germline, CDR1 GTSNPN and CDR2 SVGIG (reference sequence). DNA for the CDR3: TGTGCCTGGAGTGTTGGAGGGGCGCATGCAACTAATGAAAAACTGTTTTTT. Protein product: CAWSVGGAHATNEKLFF.

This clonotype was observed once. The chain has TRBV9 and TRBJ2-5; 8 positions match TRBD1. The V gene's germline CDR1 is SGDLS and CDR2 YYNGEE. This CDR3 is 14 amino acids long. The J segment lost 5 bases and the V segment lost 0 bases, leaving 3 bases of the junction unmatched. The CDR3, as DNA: TGTGCCAGCAGCGTAGGGACAGGGCTGGAGACCCAGTACTTC. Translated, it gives CASSVGTGLETQYF.

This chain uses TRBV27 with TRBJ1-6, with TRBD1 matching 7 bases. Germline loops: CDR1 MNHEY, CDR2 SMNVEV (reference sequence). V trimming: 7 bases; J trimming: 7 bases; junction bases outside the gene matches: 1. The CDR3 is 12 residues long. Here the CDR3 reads CASTTGNSPLHF. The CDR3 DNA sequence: TGTGCCAGCACGACAGGGAATTCACCCCTCCACTTT.

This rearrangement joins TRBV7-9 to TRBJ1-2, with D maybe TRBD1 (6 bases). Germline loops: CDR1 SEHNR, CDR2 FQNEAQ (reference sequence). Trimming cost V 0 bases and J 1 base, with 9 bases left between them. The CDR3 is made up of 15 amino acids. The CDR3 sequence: CASSLAGQSNYGYTF. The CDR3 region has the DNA TGTGCCAGCAGCTTAGCTGGACAGAGTAACTATGGCTACACCTTC.

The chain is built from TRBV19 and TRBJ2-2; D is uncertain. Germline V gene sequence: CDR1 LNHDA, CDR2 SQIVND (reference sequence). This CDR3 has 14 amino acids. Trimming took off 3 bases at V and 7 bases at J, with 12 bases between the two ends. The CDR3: CASSIWGLDGELFF. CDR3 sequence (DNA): TGTGCCAGTAGTATTTGGGGTTTGGACGGGGAGCTGTTTTTT.

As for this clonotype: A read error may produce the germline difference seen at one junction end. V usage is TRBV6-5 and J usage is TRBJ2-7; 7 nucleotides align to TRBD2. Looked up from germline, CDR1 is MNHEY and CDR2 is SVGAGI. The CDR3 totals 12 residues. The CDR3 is CASSQAASGTHF. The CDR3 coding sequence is TGTGCCAGCAGCCAGGCGGCTAGCGGTACGCACTTC.

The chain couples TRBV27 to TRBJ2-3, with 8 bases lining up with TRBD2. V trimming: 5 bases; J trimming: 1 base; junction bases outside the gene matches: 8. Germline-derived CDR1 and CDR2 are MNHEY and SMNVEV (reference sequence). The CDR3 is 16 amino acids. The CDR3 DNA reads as TGTGCCAGCAGTCTGGGACTAGGAGCCCGCACAGATACGCAGTATTTT. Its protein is CASSLGLGARTDTQYF.

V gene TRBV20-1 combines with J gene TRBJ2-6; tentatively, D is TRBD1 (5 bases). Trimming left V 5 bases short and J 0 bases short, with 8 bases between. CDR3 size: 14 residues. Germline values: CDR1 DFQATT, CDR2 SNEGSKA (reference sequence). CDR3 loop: CSARQLSGANVLTF. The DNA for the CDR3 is TGCAGTGCTCGACAGCTCTCTGGGGCCAACGTCCTGACTTTC.

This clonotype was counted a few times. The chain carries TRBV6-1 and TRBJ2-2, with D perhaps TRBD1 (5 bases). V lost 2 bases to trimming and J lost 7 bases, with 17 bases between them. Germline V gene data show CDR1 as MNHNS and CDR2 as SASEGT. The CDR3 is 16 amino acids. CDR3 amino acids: CASSETQGRVGGELFF. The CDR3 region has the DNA TGTGCCAGCAGTGAAACGCAGGGCCGAGTTGGCGGGGAGCTGTTTTTT.

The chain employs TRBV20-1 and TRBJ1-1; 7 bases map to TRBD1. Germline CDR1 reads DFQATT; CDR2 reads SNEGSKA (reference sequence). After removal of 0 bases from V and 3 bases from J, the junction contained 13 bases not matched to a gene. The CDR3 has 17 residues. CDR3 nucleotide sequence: TGCAGTGCTAGAGATTTGCAAGGAGGGGGCCCGGACACTGAAGCTTTCTTT. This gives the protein CSARDLQGGGPDTEAFF.

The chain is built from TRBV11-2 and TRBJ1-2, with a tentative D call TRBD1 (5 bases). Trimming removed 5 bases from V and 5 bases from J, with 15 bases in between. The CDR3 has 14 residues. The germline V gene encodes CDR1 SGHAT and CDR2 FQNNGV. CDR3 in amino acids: CASSPQVAGYGYTF. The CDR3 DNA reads TGTGCCAGCAGCCCCCAGGTCGCAGGGTATGGCTACACCTTC.

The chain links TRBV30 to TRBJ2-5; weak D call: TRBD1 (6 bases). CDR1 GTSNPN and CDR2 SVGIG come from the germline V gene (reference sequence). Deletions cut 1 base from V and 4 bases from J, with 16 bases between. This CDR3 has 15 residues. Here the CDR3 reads CAWSADQGTGETQYF. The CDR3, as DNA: TGTGCCTGGAGTGCCGATCAGGGGACGGGAGAGACCCAGTACTTC.

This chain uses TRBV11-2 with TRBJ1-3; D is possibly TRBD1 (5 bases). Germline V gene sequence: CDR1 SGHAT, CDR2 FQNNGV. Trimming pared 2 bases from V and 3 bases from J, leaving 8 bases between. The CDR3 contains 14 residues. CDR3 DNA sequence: TGTGCCAGCAGCTTACAGGGCTTTGGAAACACCATATATTTT. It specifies CASSLQGFGNTIYF. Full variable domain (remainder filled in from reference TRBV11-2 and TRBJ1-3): EAGVAQSPRYKIIEKRQSVAFWCNPISGHATLYWYQQILGQGPKLLIQFQNNGVVDDSQLPKDRFSAERLKGVDSTLKIQPAKLEDSAVYLCASSLQGFGNTIYFGEGSWLTVV.

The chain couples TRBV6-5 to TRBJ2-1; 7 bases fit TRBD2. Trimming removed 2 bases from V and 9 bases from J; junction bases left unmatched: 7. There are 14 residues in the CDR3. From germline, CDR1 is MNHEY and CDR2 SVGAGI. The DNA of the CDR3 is TGTGCCAGCAGTTACGGGCCCGGGGGGAGTGAGCAGTTCTTC. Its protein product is CASSYGPGGSEQFF.

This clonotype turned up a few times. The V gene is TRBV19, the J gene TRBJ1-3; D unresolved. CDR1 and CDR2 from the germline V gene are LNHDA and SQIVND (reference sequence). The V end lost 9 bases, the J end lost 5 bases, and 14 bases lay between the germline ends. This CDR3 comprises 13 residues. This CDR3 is CASHLRGRNTIYF. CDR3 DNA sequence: TGTGCCAGCCACCTCAGAGGGCGAAACACCATATATTTT.

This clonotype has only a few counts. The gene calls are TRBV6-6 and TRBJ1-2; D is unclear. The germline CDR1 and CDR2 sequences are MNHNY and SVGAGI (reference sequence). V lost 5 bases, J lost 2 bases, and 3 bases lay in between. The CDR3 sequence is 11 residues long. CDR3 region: CASSNNYGYTF. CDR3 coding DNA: TGTGCCAGCAGTAACAACTATGGCTACACCTTC.

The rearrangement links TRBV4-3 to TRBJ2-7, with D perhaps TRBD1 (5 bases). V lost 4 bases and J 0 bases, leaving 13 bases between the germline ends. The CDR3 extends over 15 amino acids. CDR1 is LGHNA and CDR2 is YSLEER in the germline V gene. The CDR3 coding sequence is TGCGCCAGCAGCCTAGAGGACACGAGCTCCTACGAGCAGTACTTC. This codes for CASSLEDTSSYEQYF.

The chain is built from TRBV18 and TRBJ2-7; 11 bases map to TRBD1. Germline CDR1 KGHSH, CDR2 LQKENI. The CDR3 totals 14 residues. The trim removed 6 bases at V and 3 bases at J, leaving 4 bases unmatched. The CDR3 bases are TGTGCCAGCTCTAGGACAGGGGGCTTCTACGAGCAGTACTTC. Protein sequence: CASSRTGGFYEQYF.

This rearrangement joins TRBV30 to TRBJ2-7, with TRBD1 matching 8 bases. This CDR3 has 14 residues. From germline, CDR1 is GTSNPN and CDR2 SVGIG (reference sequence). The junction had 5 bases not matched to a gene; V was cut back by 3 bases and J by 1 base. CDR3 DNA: TGTGCCTGGAGGGGACAGGATTTTTCCTACGAGCAGTACTTC. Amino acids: CAWRGQDFSYEQYF.

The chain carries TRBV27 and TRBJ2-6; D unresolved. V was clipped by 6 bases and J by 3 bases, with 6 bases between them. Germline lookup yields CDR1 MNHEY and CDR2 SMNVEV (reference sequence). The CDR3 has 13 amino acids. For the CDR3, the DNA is TGTGCCAGCAGGCTGTTTGGGGCCAACGTCCTGACTTTC. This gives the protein CASRLFGANVLTF.

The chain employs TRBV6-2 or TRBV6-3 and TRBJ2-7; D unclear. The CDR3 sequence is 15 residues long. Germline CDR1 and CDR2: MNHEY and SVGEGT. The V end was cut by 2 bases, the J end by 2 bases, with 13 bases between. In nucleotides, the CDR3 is TGTGCCAGCAGTTACCCTGGGCTCAGGACCTACGAGCAGTACTTC. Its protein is CASSYPGLRTYEQYF.

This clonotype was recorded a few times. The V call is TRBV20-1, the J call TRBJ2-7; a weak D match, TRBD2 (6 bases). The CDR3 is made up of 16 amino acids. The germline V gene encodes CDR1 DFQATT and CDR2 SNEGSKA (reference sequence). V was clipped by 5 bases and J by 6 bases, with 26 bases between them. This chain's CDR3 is CSALGLATQRKGEQYF. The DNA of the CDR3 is TGCAGTGCTCTAGGGCTAGCGACTCAGAGGAAGGGCGAGCAGTACTTC.